This T cell receptor (beta chain) derives from a study of blood T cell repertoires in COVID-19. Data came from immunoSEQ multiplex PCR; TCRdb stores just in-frame clones and leaves some out. Found here are around 300,000 clones, under 90% of them singletons; the top ten hold 1.7%. CDR1 and CDR2 from the germline V gene are MNHEY and SVGAGI. The trim removed 6 bases at V and 4 bases at J, leaving 8 bases unmatched. This CDR3 region has 15 residues. Participants' own reports of clinical history determined their cohort assignment. The rearrangement uses TRBV6-5 and TRBJ2-3, with 9 bases fitting TRBD1. Sequenced input: PBMCs or T cells enriched from blood (not recorded which). The sequence was obtained from a woman between 40 and 55 years old who had recovered from COVID-19. CDR3 in amino acids: CASRSPRQGADTQYF. CDR3 in DNA: TGTGCCAGCAGGAGCCCTCGACAGGGGGCAGATACGCAGTATTTT.